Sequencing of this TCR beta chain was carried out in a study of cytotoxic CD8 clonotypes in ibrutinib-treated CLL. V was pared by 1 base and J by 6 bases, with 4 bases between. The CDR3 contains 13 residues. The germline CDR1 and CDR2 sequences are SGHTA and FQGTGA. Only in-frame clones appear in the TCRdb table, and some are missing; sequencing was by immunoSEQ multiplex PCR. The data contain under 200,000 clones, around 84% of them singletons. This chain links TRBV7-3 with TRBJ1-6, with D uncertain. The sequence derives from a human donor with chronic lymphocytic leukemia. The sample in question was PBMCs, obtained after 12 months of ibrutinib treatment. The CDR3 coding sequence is TGTGCCAGCAGCTTAAACGCTAATTCACCCCTCCACTTT. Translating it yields CASSLNANSPLHF. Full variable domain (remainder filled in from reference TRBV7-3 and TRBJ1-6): GAGVSQTPSNKVTEKGKYVELRCDPISGHTALYWYRQSLGQGPEFLIYFQGTGAADDSGLPNDRFFAVRPEGSVSTLKIQRTERGDSAVYLCASSLNANSPLHFGNGTRLTVT.